The 15 T cell receptor beta chains below were found in one sample sequenced in a study of T-cell reconstitution after alpha-beta-depleted transplantation in children. During its preparation, the TCRbeta library received unique molecular identifiers. TCRdb itself ran the PCR reads through MiXCR, one entry per CDR3 protein. The sample has nearly 250,000 distinct CDR3 sequences, 8.2% seen once; the top ten hold approximately 6.3%. Here the sequenced sample was PBMCs, mostly from graft donor cells, taken 180 days after TCRalphabeta/CD19-depleted stem cell transplant. All receptors derive from a male patient younger than 18 who had a stem cell transplant for acute lymphoblastic leukemia, so the T cells may come from the graft donor.

This clonotype was observed many times. The chain employs TRBV6-1 and TRBJ2-7, with 10 nucleotides matching TRBD2. The V gene's germline CDR1 is MNHNS and CDR2 SASEGT. Trimming at V came to 4 bases and at J to 2 bases, leaving 8 bases not matched to a gene. The CDR3 sequence is 16 residues long. In DNA form, the CDR3 reads TGTGCCAGCAGTGTACGACTAGCGGGCGGACCCTACGAGCAGTACTTC. Translation: CASSVRLAGGPYEQYF.

This clonotype showed up many times. The chain has TRBV7-2 and TRBJ2-3; D gene unclear. Trimming removed 4 bases from V and 6 bases from J, with 14 bases in between. Germline CDR1 reads SGHTA; CDR2 reads FQGNSA. This CDR3 is 14 amino acids long. CDR3: CASSSRQAPDTQYF. DNA of the CDR3: TGTGCCAGCAGCTCCCGCCAGGCCCCGGATACGCAGTATTTT.

This chain links TRBV19 with TRBJ2-7; D is uncertain. The germline V gene has CDR1 LNHDA and CDR2 SQIVND (reference sequence). The CDR3 sequence is 13 residues long. V was cut by 0 bases and J by 4 bases, with 7 bases left in between. CDR3 sequence reads: CASSIDSRYEQYF. The CDR3 DNA follows: TGTGCCAGTAGTATAGACTCAAGGTACGAGCAGTACTTC.

This clonotype was seen many times. V gene TRBV11-2 combines with J gene TRBJ1-2, with a tentative D call TRBD1 (5 bases). The CDR3 has 13 residues. Per germline, CDR1 SGHAT and CDR2 FQNNGV. The V end was cut by 2 bases, the J end by 7 bases, with 11 bases between. CDR3 nucleotides: TGTGCCAGCAGCTTACAGGGACTCGGTGGCTACACCTTC. Protein product: CASSLQGLGGYTF.

This clonotype was seen only a few times. The rearrangement links TRBV29-1 to TRBJ2-1, with D perhaps matching TRBD2 (6 bases). From germline, CDR1 is SQVTM and CDR2 ANQGSEA. Trimming left V 4 bases short and J 9 bases short, with 16 bases between. CDR3 size: 13 residues. The CDR3 reads CSVGLVGVGEQFF. In DNA, the CDR3 is TGCAGCGTTGGACTAGTGGGCGTCGGTGAGCAGTTCTTC.

This clonotype was recorded at least ten times. This chain links TRBV7-3 with TRBJ1-5; 7 bases align to TRBD1. The ends lost 10 bases at V and 1 base at J; junction bases unmatched: 7. The CDR3 consists of 14 residues. Per germline, CDR1 SGHTA and CDR2 FQGTGA. This CDR3 is CATGDSESNQPQHF. CDR3 bases: TGTGCCACCGGGGACAGTGAGAGCAATCAGCCCCAGCATTTT. Drawing the rest from reference TRBV7-3 and TRBJ1-5, the complete variable domain is GAGVSQTPSNKVTEKGKYVELRCDPISGHTALYWYRQSLGQGPEFLIYFQGTGAADDSGLPNDRFFAVRPEGSVSTLKIQRTERGDSAVYLCATGDSESNQPQHFGDGTRLSIL.

This clonotype was counted many times. This rearrangement joins TRBV19 to TRBJ2-7; 9 positions match TRBD1. Germline CDR1 is LNHDA and CDR2 is SQIVND (reference sequence). This CDR3 has 15 amino acids. The V segment lost 5 bases and the J segment 6 bases; nucleotides outside the gene matches: 11. DNA for the CDR3: TGTGCCAGTAGTCTACCGGGACAGGGATACGGCGAGCAGTACTTC. Encoded protein: CASSLPGQGYGEQYF. Complete variable domain (other parts from reference TRBV19 and TRBJ2-7): DGGITQSPKYLFRKEGQNVTLSCEQNLNHDAMYWYRQDPGQGLRLIYYSQIVNDFQKGDIAEGYSVSREKKESFPLTVTSAQKNPTAFYLCASSLPGQGYGEQYFGPGTRLTVT.

This clonotype was counted ten times or more. The genes are TRBV2 and TRBJ2-1, with D unresolved. CDR1 and CDR2 from the germline V gene are SNHLY and FYNNEI. The CDR3 loop spans 10 amino acids. V lost 8 bases and J lost 4, with 3 bases in between. The CDR3 sequence: CASAYNEQFF. CDR3 DNA sequence: TGTGCCAGCGCATACAATGAGCAGTTCTTC.

This clonotype was detected ten times or more. This chain uses TRBV7-2 with TRBJ1-3; 8 nucleotides match TRBD1. Per the germline V gene, CDR1 is SGHTA and CDR2 is FQGNSA. The CDR3 loop spans 16 amino acids. V lost 5 bases, J lost 0 bases, and 6 bases stayed unmatched. In DNA, the CDR3 is TGTGCCAGCAGCCGGGACAGGACCCTCTCTGGAAACACCATATATTTT. Translating it yields CASSRDRTLSGNTIYF.

This clonotype was seen ten or more times. In DNA form, the CDR3 reads TGTGCCAGCAGTTGGGACCGGGAAAAACTGTTTTTT. It is translated as CASSWDREKLFF. The chain couples TRBV6-5 to TRBJ1-4, with D maybe TRBD1 (5 bases). Trimming stripped 4 bases from V and 8 bases from J, with 8 bases between. The germline V gene encodes CDR1 MNHEY and CDR2 SVGAGI. The CDR3 sequence is 12 residues long.

Many counts were recorded for this clonotype. The chain joins TRBV25-1 to TRBJ2-5, with D unresolved. V lost 7 bases and J 3 bases, leaving 9 bases between the germline ends. This CDR3 spans 12 amino acids. Germline V gene sequence: CDR1 MGHDK, CDR2 SYGVNS. Here the CDR3 reads CASMSRKETQYF. For the CDR3, the DNA is TGTGCCAGCATGAGTCGAAAAGAGACCCAGTACTTC.

There are many counts of this clonotype. The chain links TRBV6-5 to TRBJ2-3, with 7 bases aligning to TRBD2. The CDR3 runs 17 residues. The germline V gene has CDR1 MNHEY and CDR2 SVGAGI. V lost 2 bases, J lost 0 bases, and 8 bases stayed unmatched. DNA for the CDR3: TGTGCCAGCAGTTACGACTTCCGGGAGGCTAGCACAGATACGCAGTATTTT. It encodes CASSYDFREASTDTQYF.

This clonotype was detected ten times or more. This chain links TRBV6-1 with TRBJ1-2; D perhaps matches TRBD1 (6 bases). The germline V gene encodes CDR1 MNHNS and CDR2 SASEGT. Trimming removed 6 bases from V and 4 bases from J, with 12 bases in between. CDR3 length equals 13 residues. The DNA for the CDR3 is TGTGCCAGCAGGATACAGGGCGGCTATGGCTACACCTTC. Translating gives CASRIQGGYGYTF.

Many counts were recorded for this clonotype. The chain carries TRBV7-9 and TRBJ2-7, with 8 bases aligning to TRBD2. The CDR3 consists of 17 residues. Germline trimming cut 2 bases from V and 2 bases from J; bases unmatched to any gene: 11. CDR1 is SEHNR, CDR2 FQNEAQ, per germline (reference sequence). CDR3 in amino acids: CASSLYGGGLGTYEQYF. Written as DNA, the CDR3 is TGTGCCAGCAGCTTATACGGGGGGGGACTGGGGACCTACGAGCAGTACTTC.

The chain recombines TRBV24-1 with TRBJ1-5, with D possibly matching TRBD1 (6 bases). Between the trimmed V and J ends, which lost 4 bases and 9 bases, there was a span of 9 bases. CDR1 is KGHDR and CDR2 is SFDVKD in the germline V gene. The length of the CDR3 is 12 residues. CDR3 bases: TGTGCCACCAGTGACGGGGGCGCGCCCCAGCATTTT. Translation: CATSDGGAPQHF.